These 23 T cell receptor beta chains were all obtained from the same sample, sequenced in a study of CD8 T cells in ankylosing spondylitis. Study-wide results and caveats: Blood from ankylosing spondylitis patients appeared to carry a characteristic roughly 8-variant TCR beta motif.

Their cognate antigens are unknown. TCRdb processed the 5' RACE reads anew with MiXCR; each CDR3 protein has one entry. Of roughly 400,000 distinct CDR3 sequences in the sample, under 25% were seen once. Specimen: blood, either unsorted or a sorted T cell fraction (not recorded which). The source of these receptors is a male donor with ankylosing spondylitis.

The chain has TRBV6-5 and TRBJ2-3; D is unclear. Germline-derived CDR1 and CDR2 are MNHEY and SVGAGI. The CDR3 loop spans 14 amino acids. Trimming left V 0 bases short and J 2 bases short, with 6 bases between. The CDR3 here is CASSYSAHTDTQYF. The DNA of the CDR3 is TGTGCCAGCAGTTACTCGGCTCACACAGATACGCAGTATTTT.

The V call is TRBV10-3, the J call TRBJ2-5; TRBD1 matches at 11 bases. Germline values: CDR1 ENHRY, CDR2 SYGVKD. V trimming: 3 bases; J trimming: 5 bases; junction bases outside the gene matches: 5. CDR3 length equals 15 residues. CDR3: CAISEGQGAGETQYF. In DNA form, the CDR3 reads TGTGCCATCAGTGAAGGACAGGGGGCAGGGGAGACCCAGTACTTC.

The rearrangement joins TRBV20-1 to TRBJ2-2; perhaps D is TRBD1 or TRBD2 (5 bases each). V was shortened by 5 bases and J by 6 bases, with 13 bases between the two germline ends. This CDR3 is 13 amino acids long. Germline V gene lookup returns CDR1 DFQATT and CDR2 SNEGSKA (reference sequence). CDR3 amino acids: CSALRDLSGELFF. DNA of the CDR3: TGCAGTGCTCTTAGGGACCTATCCGGGGAGCTGTTTTTT.

This clonotype has more than one count but fewer than ten. V gene TRBV7-3 combines with J gene TRBJ2-5; 9 nucleotides line up with TRBD2. CDR1 SGHTA and CDR2 FQGTGA come from the germline V gene. V lost 3 bases and J lost 5; bases outside the gene matches: 7. The CDR3 covers 15 residues. The CDR3 region has the DNA TGTGCCAGCAGCTTCCAAGCGGGAGGACGGGAGACCCAGTACTTC. Amino acids: CASSFQAGGRETQYF.

The CDR3 loop reads CASSATGAGTEAFF. DNA for the CDR3: TGTGCCAGCAGCGCGACAGGGGCGGGCACTGAAGCTTTCTTT. V and J are TRBV7-9 and TRBJ1-1; 8 bases fit TRBD1. Trimming cost V 5 bases and J 4 bases; bases outside gene matches: 6. Germline assignment: CDR1 SEHNR and CDR2 FQNEAQ (reference sequence). CDR3 size: 14 residues. Variable domain in full (rest from reference TRBV7-9 and TRBJ1-1): DTGVSQNPRHKITKRGQNVTFRCDPISEHNRLYWYRQTLGQGPEFLTYFQNEAQLEKSRLLSDRFSAERPKGSFSTLEIQRTEQGDSAMYLCASSATGAGTEAFFGQGTRLTVV.

The chain carries TRBV30 and TRBJ2-7; D is possibly TRBD1 (6 bases). The CDR3 contains 12 residues. V dropped 0 bases and J dropped 4 bases, with 7 bases sitting between them. Germline lookup yields CDR1 GTSNPN and CDR2 SVGIG (reference sequence). The CDR3 nucleotides read TGTGCCTGGAGTGTAGGGGGTTACGAGCAGTACTTC. This sequence encodes CAWSVGGYEQYF.

This clonotype has more than one count but fewer than ten. The chain is built from TRBV20-1 and TRBJ2-1; possibly TRBD1 or TRBD2 for D (7 bases each). Germline loops: CDR1 DFQATT, CDR2 SNEGSKA (reference sequence). The V end lost 0 bases, the J end lost 12 bases, and 21 bases lay between the germline ends. The CDR3 covers 15 residues. The CDR3 here is CSARDWAGGGGLQFF. In DNA, the CDR3 is TGCAGTGCTAGAGATTGGGCAGGGGGAGGGGGTTTGCAGTTCTTC.

The chain employs TRBV6-1 and TRBJ2-7; no definite D call. V was clipped by 0 bases and J by 2 bases, with 11 bases between them. Germline V CDR1 and CDR2: MNHNS, SASEGT. CDR3 size: 15 residues. The CDR3 coding sequence is TGTGCCAGCAGTGAAGCAGTTTATCCAACCTACGAGCAGTACTTC. Its translation: CASSEAVYPTYEQYF.

The chain uses TRBV12-3 or TRBV12-4 and TRBJ2-3; 7 bases are shared with TRBD2. With 5 bases clipped from V and 1 base from J, the junction kept 6 bases outside the gene matches. There are 15 residues in the CDR3. The CDR3 sequence is CASSPAGIGTDTQYF. The CDR3 nucleotides read TGTGCCAGCAGTCCAGCGGGAATCGGCACAGATACGCAGTATTTT.

This chain links TRBV7-9 with TRBJ1-1; 7 nucleotides align to TRBD1. V gave up 5 bases and J gave up 5 bases; unmatched junction bases: 11. The CDR3 totals 15 residues. Germline CDR1 SEHNR, CDR2 FQNEAQ (reference sequence). The CDR3 here is CASSNYRQGRTEAFF. The DNA of the CDR3 is TGTGCCAGCAGCAACTACAGACAGGGCAGGACTGAAGCTTTCTTT.

This clonotype was observed a few times. This chain uses TRBV7-3 with TRBJ2-3; D might be TRBD1 (6 bases). This CDR3 region has 16 residues. The germline V gene encodes CDR1 SGHTA and CDR2 FQGTGA. V was trimmed by 4 bases and J by 3 bases, leaving 17 bases between them. The CDR3 nucleotides read TGTGCCAGCAGCTCGAAGGGGGAATTCGGGACAGATACGCAGTATTTT. Amino acids: CASSSKGEFGTDTQYF.

This clonotype came up a few times. The V call is TRBV6-1, the J call TRBJ2-7; TRBD1 matches at 9 bases. This CDR3 comprises 13 residues. The V and J ends lost 4 bases and 6 bases, in that order; junction bases with no gene match: 4. Germline V gene lookup returns CDR1 MNHNS and CDR2 SASEGT. The CDR3: CASSADRGTEQYF. In DNA, the CDR3 is TGTGCCAGCAGTGCTGACAGGGGGACCGAGCAGTACTTC.

CDR3 sequence reads: CASSPRGTGRSYNEQFF. CDR3 bases: TGTGCCAGCTCACCACGCGGGACAGGTCGTTCCTACAATGAGCAGTTCTTC. The chain uses TRBV18 and TRBJ2-1; the match to TRBD1 covers 8 bases. Germline V gene sequence: CDR1 KGHSH, CDR2 LQKENI. V was clipped by 1 base and J by 1 base; unmatched bases: 6. There are 17 residues in the CDR3.

This clonotype has a handful of counts. This chain connects TRBV11-2 to TRBJ2-1; 7 bases are a match to TRBD2. The CDR3 sequence is 16 residues long. The germline V gene has CDR1 SGHAT and CDR2 FQNNGV. The trim removed 7 bases at V and 6 bases at J, leaving 15 bases unmatched. For the CDR3, the DNA is TGTGCCAGCACCACACCGTCTAGCGGCTTTCGCAATGAGCAGTTCTTC. Translation gives CASTTPSSGFRNEQFF.

J is TRBJ1-4 and V is TRBV19, with a weak D call TRBD1 (5 bases). This CDR3 is built from 15 residues. Germline lookup yields CDR1 LNHDA and CDR2 SQIVND (reference sequence). V lost 1 base, J lost 6 bases, and 12 bases lay in between. CDR3 region: CASSIGPGPDEKLFF. The CDR3 DNA reads TGTGCCAGTAGTATAGGTCCGGGACCGGATGAAAAACTGTTTTTT.

V usage is TRBV14 and J usage is TRBJ2-7; 7 bases fit TRBD1. Germline V gene lookup returns CDR1 SGHDN and CDR2 FVKESK. This CDR3 spans 14 amino acids. V was pared by 4 bases and J by 3 bases, with 6 bases of the junction left unmatched. Written as DNA, the CDR3 is TGTGCCAGCAGCCGAATCACAGGGGACTACGAGCAGTACTTC. Translation gives CASSRITGDYEQYF.

This clonotype turned up a few times. The V call is TRBV28, the J call TRBJ1-4; D not certain. The V gene lost 4 bases and the J gene lost 8 bases, with 11 bases spanning the gap. The V gene's germline CDR1 is MDHEN and CDR2 SYDVKM. This CDR3 comprises 13 residues. In nucleotides, the CDR3 is TGTGCCAGCAGTTCTCCTTCCGGGGAAAAACTGTTTTTT. Translating gives CASSSPSGEKLFF.

The chain is built from TRBV30 and TRBJ2-5; D gene uncertain. CDR3 length: 13 amino acids. V lost 0 bases and J lost 5, with 10 bases in between. Per the germline V gene, CDR1 is GTSNPN and CDR2 is SVGIG (reference sequence). CDR3 sequence (DNA): TGTGCCTGGAGTGTCGGGTTCAGGGAGACCCAGTACTTC. The encoded protein is CAWSVGFRETQYF.

This chain links TRBV12-3 or TRBV12-4 with TRBJ2-1, with 11 bases fitting TRBD2. CDR3 length equals 14 residues. With V trimmed by 3 bases and J by 9 bases, 4 bases remained unmatched. CDR3: CASSLGTSGLEQFF. CDR3 DNA sequence: TGTGCCAGCAGTTTGGGGACTAGCGGCCTTGAGCAGTTCTTC.

This sequence joins TRBV19 and TRBJ2-5; D is ambiguous. V was shortened by 6 bases and J by 7 bases, with 18 bases between the two germline ends. In germline, CDR1 is LNHDA, CDR2 SQIVND (reference sequence). This CDR3 comprises 14 residues. CDR3 loop: CASSPHTEVLTQYF. As DNA, the CDR3 is TGTGCCAGTAGCCCCCATACCGAAGTATTGACCCAGTACTTC. The entire variable domain, with the rest obtained from reference TRBV19 and TRBJ2-5, is as follows: DGGITQSPKYLFRKEGQNVTLSCEQNLNHDAMYWYRQDPGQGLRLIYYSQIVNDFQKGDIAEGYSVSREKKESFPLTVTSAQKNPTAFYLCASSPHTEVLTQYFGPGTRLLVL.

The V call is TRBV4-2, the J call TRBJ1-5; D remains unclear. Trimming took 0 bases from V and 0 from J, leaving 15 bases between them. CDR3 length: 18 residues. Germline-derived CDR1 and CDR2 are LGHNA and YNFKEQ. The CDR3 nucleotides read TGTGCCAGCAGCCAAGACCCGCCGGGGAGTTATAGCAATCAGCCCCAGCATTTT. Residues: CASSQDPPGSYSNQPQHF.

This clonotype occurred a few times. This sequence joins TRBV20-1 and TRBJ2-7; 8 bases agree with TRBD2. The germline V gene has CDR1 DFQATT and CDR2 SNEGSKA (reference sequence). Losses at the gene ends were 6 bases for V and 3 bases for J; bases not matched to a gene: 10. This CDR3 region has 14 residues. CDR3 nucleotide sequence: TGCAGTGCCCCCCCCATCGCGGGAGGCTACGAGCAGTACTTC. Encoded protein: CSAPPIAGGYEQYF.

The gene calls are TRBV6-2 or TRBV6-3 and TRBJ2-3, with TRBD1 matching 7 bases. V shed 6 bases and J 2 bases; nucleotides not matched to a gene: 8. This CDR3 contains 15 residues. Germline CDR1 MNHEY, CDR2 SVGEGT. DNA of the CDR3: TGTGCCAGCAGCCACGCCGGGACAGCCACAGATACGCAGTATTTT. It yields the protein CASSHAGTATDTQYF.